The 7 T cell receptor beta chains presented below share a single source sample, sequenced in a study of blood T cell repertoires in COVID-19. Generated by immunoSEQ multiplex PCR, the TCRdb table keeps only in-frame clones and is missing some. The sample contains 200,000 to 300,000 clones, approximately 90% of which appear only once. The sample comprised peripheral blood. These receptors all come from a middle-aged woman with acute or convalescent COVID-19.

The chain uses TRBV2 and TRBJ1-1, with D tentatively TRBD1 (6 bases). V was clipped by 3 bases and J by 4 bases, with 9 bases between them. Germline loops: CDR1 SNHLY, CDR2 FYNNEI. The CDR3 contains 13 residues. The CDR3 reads CASSDQGTTEAFF. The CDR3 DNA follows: TGTGCCAGCAGTGACCAGGGGACCACTGAAGCTTTCTTT.

DNA of the CDR3: TGTGCCAGTAGTGGGCAGGCCCAGGGGGTCGTGTCGCAGTATTTT. Translating it yields CASSGQAQGVVSQYF. This sequence joins TRBV19 and TRBJ2-3; 7 bases are shared with TRBD1. The length of the CDR3 is 15 residues. The germline V gene has CDR1 LNHDA and CDR2 SQIVND (reference sequence). V was clipped by 5 bases and J by 10 bases; unmatched bases: 15.

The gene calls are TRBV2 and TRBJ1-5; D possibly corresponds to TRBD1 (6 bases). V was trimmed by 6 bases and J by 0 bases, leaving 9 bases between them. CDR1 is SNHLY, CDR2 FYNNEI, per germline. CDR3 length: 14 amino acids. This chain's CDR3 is CASSKQGSNQPQHF. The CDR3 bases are TGTGCCAGCAGCAAACAGGGTAGCAATCAGCCCCAGCATTTT.

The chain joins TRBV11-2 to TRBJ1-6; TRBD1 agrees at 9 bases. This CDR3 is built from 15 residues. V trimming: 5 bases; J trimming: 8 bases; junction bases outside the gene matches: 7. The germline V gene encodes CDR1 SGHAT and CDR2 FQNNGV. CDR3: CASSPQGAEDSPLHF. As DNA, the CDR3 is TGTGCCAGCAGCCCACAGGGGGCCGAGGATTCACCCCTCCACTTT.

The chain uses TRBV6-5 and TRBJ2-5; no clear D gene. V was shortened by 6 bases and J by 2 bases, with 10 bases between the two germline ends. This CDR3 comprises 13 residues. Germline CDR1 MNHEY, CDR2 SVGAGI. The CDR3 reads CASRMTPQETQYF. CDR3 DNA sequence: TGTGCCAGCAGGATGACTCCACAAGAGACCCAGTACTTC.

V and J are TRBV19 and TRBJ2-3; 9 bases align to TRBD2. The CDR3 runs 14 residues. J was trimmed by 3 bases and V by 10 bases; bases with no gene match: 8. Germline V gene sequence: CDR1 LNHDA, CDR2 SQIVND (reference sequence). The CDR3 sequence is CATYAGGPTDTQYF. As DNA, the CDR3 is TGTGCCACTTATGCGGGGGGGCCAACAGATACGCAGTATTTT.

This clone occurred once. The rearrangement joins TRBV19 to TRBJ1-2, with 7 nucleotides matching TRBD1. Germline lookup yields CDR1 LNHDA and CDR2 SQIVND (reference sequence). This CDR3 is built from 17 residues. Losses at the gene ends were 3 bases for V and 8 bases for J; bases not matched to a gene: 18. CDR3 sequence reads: CASSIHPPGGNSKGYTF. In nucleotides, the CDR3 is TGTGCCAGTAGTATTCATCCCCCAGGGGGGAATTCGAAAGGCTACACCTTC.